These T cell receptor beta chains were read from a single sample in a study of neurological immune-mediated disorders. MiXCR, run by TCRdb on the 5' RACE reads, gives a single entry per CDR3 protein. The sample includes roughly 30,000 distinct CDR3 sequences, roughly 25% of them seen just once. Sequencing input: CD4+ T cells from blood. The receptors were sampled from a man between 45 and 60 years old with HTLV-1-associated myelopathy (HAM/TSP). Each CDR3 is given with its conserved first and last residue. A clone size is listed for some rows: how often the clone was seen (once, few, many), or a class if it is expanded.

j_gene: TRBJ1-2; abundance: many; v_gene: TRBV27; CDR3aa: CASSSNRLNYGYTF
j_gene: TRBJ1-1; abundance: many; v_gene: TRBV5-1; CDR3aa: CASSPNPGQHVTEAFF
j_gene: TRBJ2-6; abundance: medium-sized; v_gene: TRBV5-1; CDR3aa: CASSSTGGYISGANVLTF
j_gene: TRBJ2-3; abundance: NA; v_gene: TRBV5-1; CDR3aa: CASSLAAGASETQYF
j_gene: TRBJ2-7; abundance: few; v_gene: TRBV5-1; CDR3aa: CASSLASGQGAFAQYF
j_gene: TRBJ2-7; abundance: few; v_gene: TRBV28; CDR3aa: CASSFLGQTRTSYEQYF
j_gene: TRBJ1-5; abundance: NA; v_gene: TRBV20-1; CDR3aa: CSARDPPSNQPQHF
j_gene: TRBJ2-3; abundance: many; v_gene: TRBV9; CDR3aa: CASSVGTVVGDTQYF
j_gene: TRBJ1-2; abundance: many; v_gene: TRBV2; CDR3aa: CASSRDREHGYTF
j_gene: TRBJ2-7; abundance: many; v_gene: TRBV6-1; CDR3aa: CASSVGGLYEQYF
j_gene: TRBJ2-7; abundance: many; v_gene: TRBV6-5; CDR3aa: CASGERVSSYEQYF
j_gene: TRBJ1-5; abundance: many; v_gene: TRBV18; CDR3aa: CASSPETGVYSNQPQHF
j_gene: TRBJ2-3; abundance: many; v_gene: TRBV20-1; CDR3aa: CSAISPSGRTDTQYF
j_gene: TRBJ1-4; abundance: NA; v_gene: TRBV12-3/TRBV12-4; CDR3aa: CASSFGLVGHEKLFF
j_gene: TRBJ1-4; abundance: many; v_gene: TRBV20-1; CDR3aa: CSASPTGQGVAEKLFF
j_gene: TRBJ2-2; abundance: many; v_gene: TRBV4-1; CDR3aa: CASTDRTGNTGELFF
j_gene: TRBJ1-4; abundance: many; v_gene: TRBV20-1; CDR3aa: CSASPTWVIAGESEKLFF
j_gene: TRBJ1-3; abundance: many; v_gene: TRBV6-6; CDR3aa: CASSYDVSSTWSSGNTIYF
j_gene: TRBJ2-7; abundance: many; v_gene: TRBV12-3/TRBV12-4; CDR3aa: CASSRTGQANSYEQYF
j_gene: TRBJ1-6; abundance: many; v_gene: TRBV10-2; CDR3aa: CASSVAPGLLSPLHF
j_gene: TRBJ1-1; abundance: many; v_gene: TRBV5-8; CDR3aa: CASSQGKVTEAFF
j_gene: TRBJ1-3; abundance: many; v_gene: TRBV3-1; CDR3aa: CASSGTGSSGNTIYF
j_gene: TRBJ2-2; abundance: NA; v_gene: TRBV7-6; CDR3aa: CANSSLDYGSGELFF
j_gene: TRBJ1-5; abundance: many; v_gene: TRBV3-1; CDR3aa: CASSQVGSNQPQHF
j_gene: TRBJ2-2; abundance: many; v_gene: TRBV20-1; CDR3aa: CSARRGVTGELFF
j_gene: TRBJ2-7; abundance: many; v_gene: TRBV18; CDR3aa: CASSPNAASGGYEQYF
j_gene: TRBJ2-3; abundance: many; v_gene: TRBV20-1; CDR3aa: CSAGGGGLTSSTDTQYF
j_gene: TRBJ2-7; abundance: many; v_gene: TRBV20-1; CDR3aa: CSARPYYEQYF
j_gene: TRBJ1-2; abundance: many; v_gene: TRBV20-1; CDR3aa: CSARDRRTSNGYTF
j_gene: TRBJ1-5; abundance: many; v_gene: TRBV20-1; CDR3aa: CSARDWSGGESQPQHF
j_gene: TRBJ1-1; abundance: NA; v_gene: TRBV3-1; CDR3aa: CASSQHSVPEAFF
j_gene: TRBJ1-1; abundance: few; v_gene: TRBV6-2/TRBV6-3; CDR3aa: CASGGTGRTEAFF
j_gene: TRBJ2-7; abundance: many; v_gene: TRBV25-1; CDR3aa: CARGWDQSYEQYF
j_gene: TRBJ1-1; abundance: NA; v_gene: TRBV29-1; CDR3aa: CSVQGQGGTEAFF
j_gene: TRBJ1-5; abundance: many; v_gene: TRBV5-1; CDR3aa: CASSLGYGPYSNQPQHF